The rows below give T cell receptor beta chains drawn from one sample of a study of molecular identifiers for immune sequencing clone quantification. TCRdb used MiXCR to reprocess the PCR reads, holding one entry per CDR3 protein. The sample records around 300,000 distinct CDR3 sequences, roughly a quarter being singletons. The sequenced material came from naive CD8+ T cells from blood, with Jurkat cell RNA spiked in. The receptors shown here come from a human donor in good health. Some libraries in this study had Jurkat cell RNA spiked in. CDR3s include the opening cysteine and the closing phenylalanine or tryptophan. Fields, in order: clone size, J gene, V gene, D gene, CDR3 protein, CDR3 DNA. D genes are given only for firm matches. Rows may omit the clone size; those that give it use once, few, many or a size class.

clone size: many
J gene: TRBJ2-7
V gene: TRBV27
D gene: TRBD2
CDR3 protein: CASEGLAVPKRYF
CDR3 DNA: TGTGCCAGCGAGGGACTAGCGGTACCTAAACGGTACTTC

clone size: many
J gene: TRBJ1-5
V gene: TRBV15
D gene: .
CDR3 protein: CATSKTVSNQPQHF
CDR3 DNA: TGTGCCACCAGCAAGACAGTTAGCAATCAGCCCCAGCATTTT

clone size: many
J gene: TRBJ2-5
V gene: TRBV4-2
D gene: .
CDR3 protein: CASSQNRGGLETQYF
CDR3 DNA: TGTGCCAGCAGCCAAAACAGGGGAGGTTTAGAGACCCAGTACTTC

clone size: many
J gene: TRBJ1-4
V gene: TRBV6-5
D gene: .
CDR3 protein: CASSSDSEVNEKLFF
CDR3 DNA: TGTGCCAGCAGCTCGGACAGTGAAGTTAATGAAAAACTGTTTTTT

clone size: many
J gene: TRBJ1-6
V gene: TRBV20-1
D gene: TRBD1
CDR3 protein: CSARGGQYNSPLHF
CDR3 DNA: TGCAGTGCTAGGGGGGGACAGTATAATTCACCCCTCCACTTT

clone size: .
J gene: TRBJ2-2
V gene: TRBV7-9
D gene: .
CDR3 protein: CASCPGSGELFF
CDR3 DNA: TGTGCCAGCTGCCCAGGGTCCGGGGAGCTGTTTTTT

clone size: few
J gene: TRBJ1-5
V gene: TRBV19
D gene: .
CDR3 protein: CASSMWGAVQPQHF
CDR3 DNA: TGTGCCAGTAGTATGTGGGGGGCTGTTCAGCCCCAGCATTTT

clone size: many
J gene: TRBJ1-1
V gene: TRBV4-1
D gene: .
CDR3 protein: CASSQGQIVEAFF
CDR3 DNA: TGCGCCAGCAGCCAAGGACAGATCGTGGAAGCTTTCTTT

clone size: .
J gene: TRBJ2-7
V gene: TRBV7-2
D gene: TRBD2
CDR3 protein: CASSLGASGIDGQYF
CDR3 DNA: TGTGCCAGCAGCTTAGGTGCTAGCGGTATAGACGGGCAGTACTTC

clone size: .
J gene: TRBJ1-5
V gene: TRBV28
D gene: .
CDR3 protein: CASSLRQSPSNLPQHF
CDR3 DNA: TGTGCCAGCAGTTTGCGGCAAAGCCCTAGCAATCTGCCCCAGCATTTT

clone size: .
J gene: TRBJ1-5
V gene: TRBV6-2/TRBV6-3
D gene: .
CDR3 protein: CASSRTLGTDSNQPQHF
CDR3 DNA: TGTGCCAGCAGCCGTACCCTCGGGACGGATAGCAATCAGCCCCAGCATTTT

clone size: few
J gene: TRBJ2-3
V gene: TRBV20-1
D gene: TRBD2
CDR3 protein: CSARDAQMAGVLDTQYF
CDR3 DNA: TGCAGTGCTAGAGACGCCCAGATGGCGGGAGTTCTGGATACGCAGTATTTT